These 26 T cell receptor beta chains originate from one sample sequenced in a study of human T cells and chemical hapten exposure. The time point here: pre-sensitization, week 0. The sample's treatment: therapeutic diphenylcyclopropenone sensitization with weekly scalp DPC. MiXCR was run by TCRdb on the RACE reads, yielding one entry per CDR3 protein. This table has 300,000 to 450,000 distinct CDR3 sequences, 5% to 6.5% appearing once. Specimen: whole blood, collected in connection with sensitization to the hapten diphenylcyclopropenone (DPC). The receptors come from a woman aged 45 to 65 with alopecia areata. Some clones in this sample may be carry-over from other donors' samples.

V is TRBV28 and J is TRBJ2-3; 12 bases are a match to TRBD2. V was clipped by 5 bases and J by 4 bases; unmatched bases: 7. Germline CDR1 is MDHEN and CDR2 is SYDVKM. The CDR3 has 16 amino acids. The CDR3 region is CASSPWTSGNSDTQYF. The CDR3 nucleotides are TGTGCCAGCAGTCCATGGACTAGCGGGAATTCAGATACGCAGTATTTT.

This clonotype was recorded a few times. The rearrangement joins TRBV4-2 to TRBJ2-5; D is unresolved. Germline loops: CDR1 LGHNA, CDR2 YNFKEQ. V was trimmed by 2 bases and J by 2 bases, leaving 15 bases between them. The CDR3 has 16 residues. The DNA of the CDR3 is TGTGCCAGCAGCCAACCGGGCGTGGCCAGGCAAGAGACCCAGTACTTC. Translating it yields CASSQPGVARQETQYF.

The table lists this clonotype with many counts. The rearrangement joins TRBV13 to TRBJ2-7, with a weak D call TRBD2 (7 bases). The V end lost 3 bases, the J end lost 5 bases, and 17 bases lay between the germline ends. The CDR3 covers 15 residues. Looked up from germline, CDR1 is PRHDT and CDR2 is FYEKMQ (reference sequence). The CDR3 bases are TGTGCCAGCAGCTTTCGGGGGGCCTCTGACCACGAGCAGTACTTC. Translating gives CASSFRGASDHEQYF.

The chain carries TRBV28 and TRBJ2-2; D gene uncertain. CDR1 and CDR2 from the germline V gene are MDHEN and SYDVKM. Trimming shortened V by 5 bases and J by 1 base, and 14 bases separated the two germline ends. The CDR3 is made up of 16 amino acids. The CDR3 region is CASSLEPRQNTGELFF. The CDR3 nucleotides read TGTGCCAGCAGTCTAGAGCCTCGACAGAACACCGGGGAGCTGTTTTTT.

Ten or more counts support this clonotype. Written as DNA, the CDR3 is TGCGCCAGCAGCGTACAGGGGTACCCTAGCTCCTACGAGCAGTACTTC. Translated: CASSVQGYPSSYEQYF. The rearrangement links TRBV5-1 to TRBJ2-7, with 7 bases that match TRBD1. V was pared by 4 bases and J by 0 bases, with 10 bases of the junction left unmatched. The CDR3 has 16 residues. The germline V gene has CDR1 SGHRS and CDR2 YFSETQ.

This clonotype was detected a few times. The V call is TRBV25-1, the J call TRBJ1-1; TRBD1 is a possible D gene (6 bases). Germline V lookup: CDR1 MGHDK, CDR2 SYGVNS. The CDR3 sequence is 14 residues long. V was cut by 8 bases and J by 4 bases, with 17 bases left in between. This CDR3 is CASQARGASTEAFF. The CDR3 DNA is TGTGCCAGCCAAGCCCGGGGGGCCTCCACTGAAGCTTTCTTT.

Many counts were recorded for this clonotype. This sequence joins TRBV6-5 and TRBJ2-6; 8 bases are shared with TRBD2. Trimming removed 6 bases from V and 4 bases from J; junction bases left unmatched: 11. This CDR3 contains 17 residues. Germline V lookup: CDR1 MNHEY, CDR2 SVGAGI. The CDR3 nucleotides are TGTGCCAGCAGACCCGGGGGGGGCGGAACAGGGGCCAACGTCCTGACTTTC. Translating gives CASRPGGGGTGANVLTF.

This chain uses TRBV7-2 with TRBJ2-1; D is ambiguous. Germline CDR1 is SGHTA and CDR2 is FQGNSA. Between the trimmed V and J ends, which lost 2 bases and 5 bases, there was a span of 16 bases. The CDR3 covers 16 residues. DNA of the CDR3: TGTGCCAGCAGCTTAATTTCGAATCTGGGGAACAATGAGCAGTTCTTC. Its protein is CASSLISNLGNNEQFF.

This clonotype occurred a few times. The J gene is TRBJ1-5, the V gene TRBV28; TRBD1 is a possible D gene (6 bases). Germline CDR1 reads MDHEN; CDR2 reads SYDVKM. This CDR3 comprises 15 residues. V lost 5 bases and J 3 bases, leaving 14 bases between the germline ends. The CDR3 DNA reads as TGTGCCAGCAGTCCTCCGGACAGAATCAATCAGCCCCAGCATTTT. This sequence encodes CASSPPDRINQPQHF.

This clonotype was detected a few times. The chain couples TRBV29-1 to TRBJ2-4, with TRBD1 identical over 7 bases. V shed 5 bases and J 0 bases; nucleotides not matched to a gene: 4. This CDR3 contains 14 residues. Germline V gene sequence: CDR1 SQVTM, CDR2 ANQGSEA. CDR3 nucleotide sequence: TGCAGCGTTCGACAGGGAGTAGCCAAAAACATTCAGTACTTC. Translation: CSVRQGVAKNIQYF.

Turning to this clonotype: It may be a read error: a sequence one base away is much more abundant. This chain links TRBV5-1 with TRBJ2-3; 7 nucleotides line up with TRBD1. CDR1 is SGHRS, CDR2 YFSETQ, per germline. The CDR3 is 14 amino acids. The junction had 2 bases not matched to a gene; V was cut back by 2 bases and J by 2 bases. The CDR3 DNA follows: TGCGCCAGCAGCTTTGACAGGGCCACAGATACGCAGTATTTT. Protein product: CASSFDRATDTQYF.

This clonotype was seen only a few times. The rearrangement joins TRBV11-2 to TRBJ2-4; D remains unclear. This CDR3 contains 15 residues. Trimming took off 2 bases at V and 1 base at J, with 9 bases between the two ends. Germline CDR1 is SGHAT and CDR2 is FQNNGV. The CDR3 DNA sequence: TGTGCCAGCAGCTTAACGGCCGGGGCCAAAAACATTCAGTACTTC. It specifies CASSLTAGAKNIQYF.

The gene calls are TRBV29-1 and TRBJ2-1; maybe TRBD2 (6 bases). Trimming shortened V by 3 bases and J by 6 bases, and 9 bases separated the two germline ends. This CDR3 has 12 residues. CDR1 is SQVTM and CDR2 is ANQGSEA in the germline V gene. CDR3 protein: CSVERRGNEQFF. CDR3 DNA sequence: TGCAGCGTTGAGCGGAGGGGCAATGAGCAGTTCTTC.

At least ten counts were recorded for this clonotype. V and J are TRBV13 and TRBJ1-3; 8 bases are a match to TRBD1. The junction had 7 bases not matched to a gene; V was cut back by 4 bases and J by 5 bases. The CDR3 extends over 15 amino acids. Germline CDR1 reads PRHDT; CDR2 reads FYEKMQ (reference sequence). CDR3 DNA: TGTGCCAGCAGCTATGCGCAGGGGGCGAGAAACACCATATATTTT. Translating it yields CASSYAQGARNTIYF.

This clonotype has at least ten counts. This sequence joins TRBV6-5 and TRBJ2-2; D not resolved. Looked up from germline, CDR1 is MNHEY and CDR2 is SVGAGI. Trimming removed 6 bases from V and 5 bases from J, with 10 bases in between. The CDR3 sequence is 13 residues long. CDR3 in DNA: TGTGCCAGCAGAACGGCGTCGACCGGGGAGCTGTTTTTT. Encoded protein: CASRTASTGELFF.

The genes are TRBV6-2 or TRBV6-3 and TRBJ2-1, with 16 bases fitting TRBD2. Germline lookup yields CDR1 MNHEY and CDR2 SVGEGT. The CDR3 runs to 20 residues. The V segment lost 0 bases and the J segment 8 bases; nucleotides outside the gene matches: 13. CDR3 nucleotide sequence: TGTGCCAGCAGTTACTCGAAAGTGTCCGGGGGGACTAGCGGGAGGGATGAGCAGTTCTTC. Translation gives CASSYSKVSGGTSGRDEQFF.

In its sample, this clonotype was seen many times. This sequence joins TRBV12-3 or TRBV12-4 and TRBJ2-7, with D possibly being TRBD1 (6 bases). Trimming took 3 bases from V and 5 from J, leaving 11 bases between them. The CDR3 runs 13 residues. The CDR3 nucleotides are TGTGCCAGCAGTTTGGGACATCCCAACGAGCAGTACTTC. Translating it yields CASSLGHPNEQYF.

This clonotype was recorded many times. J is TRBJ1-5 and V is TRBV6-2 or TRBV6-3; D is perhaps TRBD1 (5 bases). The CDR3 is made up of 14 amino acids. The V and J ends lost 2 bases and 7 bases respectively, with 12 bases between them. CDR1 and CDR2 from the germline V gene are MNHEY and SVGEGT. The CDR3 sequence: CASSYGGPRQPQHF. The CDR3 DNA follows: TGTGCCAGCAGTTACGGGGGACCGAGACAGCCCCAGCATTTT.

This clonotype was found a few times. CDR3 region: CASSVGDRGPLSPSPHSNQPQHF. CDR3 nucleotides: TGTGCCAGCAGTGTGGGGGACAGGGGTCCCCTGAGCCCCTCCCCTCATAGCAATCAGCCCCAGCATTTT. The genes are TRBV2 and TRBJ1-5; 10 bases agree with TRBD1. V gave up 4 bases and J gave up 0 bases; unmatched junction bases: 24. The germline CDR1 and CDR2 sequences are SNHLY and FYNNEI. The CDR3 contains 23 residues.

This clonotype turned up a few times. The chain carries TRBV13 and TRBJ2-3; 7 positions agree with TRBD2. This CDR3 has 15 amino acids. The junction had 8 bases not matched to a gene; V was cut back by 6 bases and J by 2 bases. Germline CDR1 reads PRHDT; CDR2 reads FYEKMQ (reference sequence). CDR3 sequence (DNA): TGTGCCAGCAGGCAGCGGGGTGATAACACAGATACGCAGTATTTT. Its protein product is CASRQRGDNTDTQYF.

The sample holds many counts of this clonotype. V gene TRBV27 combines with J gene TRBJ2-2, with TRBD2 as a possible D gene (6 bases). The CDR3 extends over 15 amino acids. Trimming pared 6 bases from V and 5 bases from J, leaving 16 bases between. Germline loops: CDR1 MNHEY, CDR2 SMNVEV (reference sequence). The CDR3 region has the DNA TGTGCCAGCAGCCGGGACTGGACAAGGACCGGGGAGCTGTTTTTT. Protein: CASSRDWTRTGELFF.

The rearrangement uses TRBV6-2 or TRBV6-3 and TRBJ2-7, with 7 bases aligning to TRBD1. CDR3 length: 13 residues. The V segment lost 5 bases and the J segment 12 bases; nucleotides outside the gene matches: 13. Germline V gene data show CDR1 as MNHEY and CDR2 as SVGEGT. The CDR3 reads CASSPFGTEPSYF. The CDR3 DNA follows: TGTGCCAGCAGTCCATTCGGGACAGAACCCTCGTACTTC.

The chain recombines TRBV7-9 with TRBJ1-1, with D maybe TRBD1 (5 bases). Germline assignment: CDR1 SEHNR and CDR2 FQNEAQ (reference sequence). V dropped 3 bases and J dropped 5 bases, with 13 bases sitting between them. There are 14 residues in the CDR3. The DNA of the CDR3 is TGTGCCAGCAGCTTGGGGCTGGGCGGGACTGAAGCTTTCTTT. Its translation is CASSLGLGGTEAFF.

This clonotype appeared a few times. The genes are TRBV14 and TRBJ1-1, with TRBD1 matching 9 bases. The germline V gene encodes CDR1 SGHDN and CDR2 FVKESK. The CDR3 is made up of 18 amino acids. V lost 0 bases to trimming and J lost 0 bases; unmatched junction nucleotides: 8. CDR3 coding DNA: TGTGCCAGCAGCCAAGATCGTTGGACAGGGGCCCTGAACACTGAAGCTTTCTTT. Translated: CASSQDRWTGALNTEAFF.

In regard to this clonotype: With a much larger clone just one base away, this may be a read error. The chain couples TRBV6-1 to TRBJ2-5, with D uncertain. Looked up from germline, CDR1 is MNHNS and CDR2 is SASEGT. The CDR3 is 16 residues long. Trimming shortened V by 5 bases and J by 4 bases, and 20 bases separated the two germline ends. The CDR3 loop reads CASSPRDSPLTETQYF. The CDR3 coding sequence is TGTGCCAGCAGTCCCCGCGATAGCCCCCTTACAGAGACCCAGTACTTC.

The rearrangement uses TRBV25-1 and TRBJ2-7; D remains unclear. Trimming took off 3 bases at V and 1 base at J, with 10 bases between the two ends. The CDR3 has 14 residues. The germline V gene encodes CDR1 MGHDK and CDR2 SYGVNS. The CDR3: CASSDGFPSYEQYF. The CDR3 bases are TGTGCCAGCAGTGACGGGTTTCCTTCCTACGAGCAGTACTTC.